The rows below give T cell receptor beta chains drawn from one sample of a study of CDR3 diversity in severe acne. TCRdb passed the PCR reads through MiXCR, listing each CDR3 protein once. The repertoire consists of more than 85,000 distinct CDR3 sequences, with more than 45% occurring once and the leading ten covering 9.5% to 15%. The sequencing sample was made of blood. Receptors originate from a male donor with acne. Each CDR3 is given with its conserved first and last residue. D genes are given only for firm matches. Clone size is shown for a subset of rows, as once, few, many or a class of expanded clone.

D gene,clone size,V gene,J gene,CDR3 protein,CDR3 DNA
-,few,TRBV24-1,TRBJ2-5,CATSNGAETQYF,TGTGCCACCAGCAATGGGGCAGAGACCCAGTACTTC
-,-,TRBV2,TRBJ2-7,CASSGTEKTYEQYF,TGTGCCAGCAGTGGGACAGAAAAGACCTACGAGCAGTACTTC
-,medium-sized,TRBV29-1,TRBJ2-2,CSVVRGAGTGELFF,TGCAGCGTTGTACGGGGGGCGGGCACCGGGGAGCTGTTTTTT
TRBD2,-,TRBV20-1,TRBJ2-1,CSAFRTSVNDEQFF,TGCAGTGCTTTTCGGACTAGCGTGAACGATGAGCAGTTCTTC
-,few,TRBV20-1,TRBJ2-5,CSARGPQETQYF,TGCAGTGCTAGGGGACCACAAGAGACCCAGTACTTC
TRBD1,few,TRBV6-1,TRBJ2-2,CASTMMTGAQNTGELFF,TGTGCCAGCACCATGATGACAGGGGCCCAGAACACCGGGGAGCTGTTTTTT
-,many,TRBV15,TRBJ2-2,CATSRDIPTGELFF,TGTGCCACCAGCAGAGACATCCCCACCGGGGAGCTGTTTTTT
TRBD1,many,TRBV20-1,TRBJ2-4,CSARERRDRDIQYF,TGCAGTGCTAGAGAGCGAAGGGACAGGGACATTCAGTACTTC
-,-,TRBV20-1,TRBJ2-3,CSASSSTDTQYF,TGCAGTGCTAGCTCTAGCACAGATACGCAGTATTTT
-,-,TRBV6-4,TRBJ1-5,CASSLSFGSNQPQHF,TGTGCCAGCAGTTTATCCTTCGGGAGCAATCAGCCCCAGCATTTT
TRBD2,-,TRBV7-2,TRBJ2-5,CASSLAWGGDQETQYF,TGTGCCAGCAGCTTAGCGTGGGGAGGGGACCAAGAGACCCAGTACTTC
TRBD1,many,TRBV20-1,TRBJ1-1,CSAFRGDTEAFF,TGCAGTGCTTTCAGGGGGGACACTGAAGCTTTCTTT
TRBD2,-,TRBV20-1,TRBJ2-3,CSAAGTSGSTDTQYF,TGCAGTGCTGCCGGGACTAGCGGGAGCACAGATACGCAGTATTTT
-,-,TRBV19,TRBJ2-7,CASSTAGPYEQYF,TGTGCCAGTAGTACGGCAGGACCCTACGAGCAGTACTTC
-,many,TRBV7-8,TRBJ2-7,CASSSPPLEQYF,TGTGCCAGCAGCTCCCCCCCTCTGGAGCAGTACTTC
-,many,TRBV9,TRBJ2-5,CASSASVKETQYF,TGTGCCAGCAGCGCTTCAGTTAAAGAGACCCAGTACTTC
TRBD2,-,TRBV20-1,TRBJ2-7,CSARDLRLAGKQYF,TGCAGTGCTAGAGATCTCCGGCTAGCGGGAAAGCAGTACTTC
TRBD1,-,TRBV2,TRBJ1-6,CASRSDRGGSPLHF,TGTGCCAGCAGGTCAGACAGGGGCGGTTCACCCCTCCACTTT
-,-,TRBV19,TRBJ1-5,CASSIVDNQPQHF,TGTGCCAGTAGTATAGTCGACAATCAGCCCCAGCATTTT
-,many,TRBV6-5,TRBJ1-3,CASSYRGTGNTIYF,TGTGCCAGCAGTTACCGGGGGACTGGAAACACCATATATTTT
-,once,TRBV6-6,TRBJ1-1,CASSSDRWNTEAFF,TGTGCCAGCAGTTCTGACAGATGGAACACTGAAGCTTTCTTT
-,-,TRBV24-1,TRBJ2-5,CATSDLEGGEETQYF,TGTGCCACCAGTGATTTGGAGGGGGGAGAGGAGACCCAGTACTTC
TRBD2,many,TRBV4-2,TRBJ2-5,CASSQAGTRAGEETQYF,TGTGCCAGCAGCCAAGCCGGCACCCGAGCGGGAGAAGAGACCCAGTACTTC
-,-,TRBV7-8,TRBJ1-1,CASSMIVAEAFF,TGTGCCAGCTCAATGATTGTCGCTGAAGCTTTCTTT
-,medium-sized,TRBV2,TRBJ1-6,CASSPVSSYNSPLHF,TGTGCCAGCAGTCCTGTAAGCTCCTATAATTCACCCCTCCACTTT
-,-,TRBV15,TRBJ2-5,CATSRDRGAQETQYF,TGTGCCACCAGCAGAGATCGCGGGGCTCAAGAGACCCAGTACTTC
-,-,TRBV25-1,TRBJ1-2,CASSPTANYGYTF,TGTGCCAGCAGTCCGACAGCTAACTATGGCTACACCTTC
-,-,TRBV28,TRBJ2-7,CASSPPRQAYEQYF,TGTGCCAGCAGTCCCCCCCGACAAGCCTACGAGCAGTACTTC
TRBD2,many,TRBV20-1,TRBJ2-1,CSARDVTSGRIYNEQFF,TGCAGTGCTAGAGATGTAACTAGCGGGAGGATCTACAATGAGCAGTTCTTC
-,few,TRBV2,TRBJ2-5,CASTQGPLWRETQYF,TGTGCCAGCACCCAAGGGCCCCTCTGGAGGGAGACCCAGTACTTC
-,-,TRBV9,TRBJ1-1,CASSPLAGHAYNEAFF,TGTGCCAGCAGCCCCCTAGCGGGACACGCCTACAATGAAGCTTTCTTT
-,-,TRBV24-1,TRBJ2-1,CATSEQDSEQFF,TGTGCCACCAGTGAGCAGGACAGTGAGCAGTTCTTC
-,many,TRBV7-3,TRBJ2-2,CASSLGKANTGELFF,TGTGCCAGCAGCTTAGGGAAGGCGAACACCGGGGAGCTGTTTTTT
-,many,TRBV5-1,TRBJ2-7,CASSSDSFSEQYF,TGCGCCAGCAGCTCGGACAGCTTTTCCGAGCAGTACTTC
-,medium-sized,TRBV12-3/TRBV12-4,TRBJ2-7,CASSRLHEQYF,TGTGCCAGCAGTCGCCTACACGAGCAGTACTTC
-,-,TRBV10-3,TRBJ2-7,CAIRDNHEQYF,TGTGCCATCAGGGACAACCACGAGCAGTACTTC
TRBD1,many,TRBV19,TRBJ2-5,CASSIGTGGIETQYF,TGTGCCAGTAGTATAGGAACAGGGGGCATTGAGACCCAGTACTTC
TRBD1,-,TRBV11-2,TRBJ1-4,CASRSGTVKVF,TGTGCCAGCAGATCCGGGACAGTGAAAGTTTTT
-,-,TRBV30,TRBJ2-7,CAWSQTSYEQYF,TGTGCCTGGAGTCAGACTAGCTACGAGCAGTACTTC
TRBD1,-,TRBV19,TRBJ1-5,CASSTQGMSNQPQHF,TGTGCCAGTAGTACACAGGGGATGAGCAATCAGCCCCAGCATTTT
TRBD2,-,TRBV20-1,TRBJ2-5,CSARPDSRGEETQYF,TGCAGTGCTAGACCGGACTCCCGGGGGGAAGAGACCCAGTACTTC
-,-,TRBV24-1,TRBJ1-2,CATSESSGGYTF,TGTGCCACCAGTGAATCCTCAGGGGGCTACACCTTC
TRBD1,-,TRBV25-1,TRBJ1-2,CASSARDHRGRDYGYTF,TGTGCCAGCAGTGCTAGAGACCACAGGGGGCGAGATTATGGCTACACCTTC